This T cell receptor (beta chain) is drawn from a study of blood T cell repertoires in COVID-19. About the study: Spain, Italy and the United States supplied samples that represented acute and convalescent COVID-19. From T cells, B-cell-depleted T cells, or PBMCs came the material, which was cDNA or gDNA.

Original processing methods: Reference gene primer amplification gave nucleated cell count estimates. The table came from immunoSEQ multiplex PCR; TCRdb's copy has only in-frame clones and leaves some out. Clonal size and the V and J genes are those of that table, whereas D and trimming came from the DNA. The sample shows about 50,000 clones, about four fifths of them seen only once. This CDR3 contains 18 residues. Germline V CDR1 and CDR2: LNHNV, YYDKDF (reference sequence). Trimming left V 3 bases short and J 3 bases short, with 20 bases between. This receptor was identified in a man in his 70s with active COVID-19. The sample was peripheral blood. The V call is TRBV15, the J call TRBJ1-4; TRBD1 might be the D (6 bases). The CDR3 DNA is TGTGCCACCAGCAGGAGGGGGGGCGGAGGGAAACCTAATGAAAAACTGTTTTTT. Translated, it gives CATSRRGGGGKPNEKLFF.